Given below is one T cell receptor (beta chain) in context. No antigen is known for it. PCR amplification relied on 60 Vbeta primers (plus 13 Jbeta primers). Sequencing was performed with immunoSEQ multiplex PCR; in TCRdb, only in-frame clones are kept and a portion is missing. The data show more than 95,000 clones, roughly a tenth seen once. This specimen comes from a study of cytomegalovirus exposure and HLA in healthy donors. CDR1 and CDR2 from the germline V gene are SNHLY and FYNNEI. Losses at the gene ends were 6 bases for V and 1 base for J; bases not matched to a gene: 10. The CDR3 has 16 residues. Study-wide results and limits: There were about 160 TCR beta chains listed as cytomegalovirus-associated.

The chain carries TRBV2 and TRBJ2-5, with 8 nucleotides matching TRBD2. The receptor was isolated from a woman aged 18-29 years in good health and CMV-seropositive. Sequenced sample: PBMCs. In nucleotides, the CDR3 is TGTGCCAGCAGGGCGGGAGGCGCTCTAACCCAAGAGACCCAGTACTTC. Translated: CASRAGGALTQETQYF.